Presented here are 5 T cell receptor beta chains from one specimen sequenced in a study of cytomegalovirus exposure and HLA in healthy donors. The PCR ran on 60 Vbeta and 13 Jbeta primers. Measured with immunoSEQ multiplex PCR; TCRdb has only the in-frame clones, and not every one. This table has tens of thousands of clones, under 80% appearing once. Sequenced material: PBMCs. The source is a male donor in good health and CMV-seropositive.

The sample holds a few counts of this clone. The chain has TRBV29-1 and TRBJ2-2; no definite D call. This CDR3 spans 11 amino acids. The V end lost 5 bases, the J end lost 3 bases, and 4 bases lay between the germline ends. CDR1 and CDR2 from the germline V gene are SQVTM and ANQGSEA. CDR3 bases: TGCAGCGTTCAGGACACCGGGGAGCTGTTTTTT. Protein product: CSVQDTGELFF.

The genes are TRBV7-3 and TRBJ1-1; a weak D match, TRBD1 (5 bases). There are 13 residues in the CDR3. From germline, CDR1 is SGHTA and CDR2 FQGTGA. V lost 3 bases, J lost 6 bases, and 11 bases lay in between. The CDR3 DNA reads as TGTGCCAGCAGCTTCAGGGAGGGGTCTGAAGCTTTCTTT. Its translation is CASSFREGSEAFF.

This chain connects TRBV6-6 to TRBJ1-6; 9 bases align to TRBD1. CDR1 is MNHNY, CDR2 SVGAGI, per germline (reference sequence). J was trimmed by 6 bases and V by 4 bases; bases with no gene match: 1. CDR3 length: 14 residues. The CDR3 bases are TGTGCCAGCAGTTCGGGACAGGGTAATTCACCCCTCCACTTT. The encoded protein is CASSSGQGNSPLHF.

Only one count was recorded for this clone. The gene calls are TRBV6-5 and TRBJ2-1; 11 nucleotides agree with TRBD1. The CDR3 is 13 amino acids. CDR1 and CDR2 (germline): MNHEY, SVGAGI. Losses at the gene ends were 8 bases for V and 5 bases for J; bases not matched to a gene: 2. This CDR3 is CASGDRGNNEQFF. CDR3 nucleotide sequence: TGTGCCAGCGGGGACAGGGGGAACAATGAGCAGTTCTTC.

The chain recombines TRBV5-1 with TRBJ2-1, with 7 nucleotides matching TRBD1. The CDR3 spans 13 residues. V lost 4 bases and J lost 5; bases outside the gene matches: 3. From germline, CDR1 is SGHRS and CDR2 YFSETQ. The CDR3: CASSVGQNNEQFF. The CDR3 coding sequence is TGCGCCAGCAGCGTGGGACAGAACAATGAGCAGTTCTTC.